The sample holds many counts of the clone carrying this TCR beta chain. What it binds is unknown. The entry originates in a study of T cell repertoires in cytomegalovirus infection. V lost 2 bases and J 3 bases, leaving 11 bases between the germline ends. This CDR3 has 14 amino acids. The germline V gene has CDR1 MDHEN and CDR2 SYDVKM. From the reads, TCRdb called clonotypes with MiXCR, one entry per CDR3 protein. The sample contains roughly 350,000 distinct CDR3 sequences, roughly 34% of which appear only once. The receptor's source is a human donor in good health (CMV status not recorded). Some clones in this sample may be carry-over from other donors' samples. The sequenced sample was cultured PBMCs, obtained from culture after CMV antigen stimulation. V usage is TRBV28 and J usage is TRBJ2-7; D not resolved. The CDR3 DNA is TGTGCCAGCAGTTTAGCAGTCACTTACTACGAGCAGTACTTC. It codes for CASSLAVTYYEQYF.